A selection of T cell receptor beta chains follows, all from one sample in a study of T cell repertoires in cytomegalovirus infection. One entry per CDR3 protein results from TCRdb running MiXCR on the reads. This table holds hundreds of thousands of distinct CDR3 sequences, approximately 10% found once. Sequencing was carried out using PBMCs. These receptors were collected from a human donor in good health (CMV status not recorded). Some clones in this sample may be carry-over from other donors' samples. Each CDR3 is given with its conserved first and last residue. The size field is filled for only some rows; it gives once, few, many or a size class.

v_gene,abundance,j_gene,CDR3aa
TRBV6-5,-,TRBJ1-2,CASSYSGVSGYTF
TRBV12-3/TRBV12-4,many,TRBJ1-1,CASTQTENTEAFF
TRBV19,-,TRBJ1-6,CATTDRARILNSPLHF
TRBV7-6,many,TRBJ1-1,CASSLLLTVNTEAFF
TRBV5-1,many,TRBJ2-1,CASSLTGTDYNEQFF
TRBV3-1,many,TRBJ2-6,CASSQDGTSRSSGANVLTF
TRBV20-1,many,TRBJ2-1,CSATSGGAFNEQFF
TRBV11-2,many,TRBJ1-5,CASSQPSQPQHF
TRBV7-6,many,TRBJ1-6,CASSSGTGNSPLHF
TRBV7-9,many,TRBJ1-5,CASSQGTGVQPQHF
TRBV7-9,-,TRBJ1-5,CASSTSRVNQPQHF
TRBV7-2,many,TRBJ2-7,CASSLGDWGLAGYEQYF
TRBV10-2,many,TRBJ2-3,CASRLTSGRGDTQYF
TRBV12-3/TRBV12-4,many,TRBJ1-2,CASSATGGYTF
TRBV5-6,many,TRBJ2-2,CASSSDRITGELFF
TRBV27,many,TRBJ2-5,CASSSSPPLGGWAQYF
TRBV18,many,TRBJ2-7,CASSPDPENEQYF
TRBV6-5,many,TRBJ2-1,CASSYSGQGNEQFF
TRBV20-1,-,TRBJ2-5,CSASGLEAGTQYF
TRBV28,-,TRBJ1-1,CASSLNLGGTEAFF
TRBV4-2,few,TRBJ1-2,CASSQDRAGANYGYTF
TRBV7-2,many,TRBJ2-7,CASSLGGTGNEQYF
TRBV7-8,many,TRBJ1-2,CASSTSRVYGYTF
TRBV29-1,few,TRBJ2-1,CSVEVGNEQFF
TRBV5-4,-,TRBJ2-1,CASSLGGGPSNEQFF
TRBV28,many,TRBJ2-2,CASTPRAGELFF
TRBV6-1,many,TRBJ2-7,CASSEALRAPYEQYF
TRBV5-1,many,TRBJ2-1,CASSPDRAFDNEQFF
TRBV28,many,TRBJ2-7,CASSGFQGSYEQYF
TRBV7-3,-,TRBJ2-1,CASSLELAGSNEQFF
TRBV7-9,many,TRBJ1-2,CASSPSIQGLSYTF
TRBV20-1,-,TRBJ1-4,CSAQGAATNEKLFF
TRBV19,many,TRBJ2-7,CASSMTGGLSYEQYF
TRBV24-1,many,TRBJ2-5,CATSDSGGQGTPQETQYF
TRBV19,many,TRBJ2-7,CASSVGASYEQYF
TRBV12-3/TRBV12-4,many,TRBJ1-2,CASSYGDNYGYTF
TRBV28,few,TRBJ1-2,CASSFWTGKDGYTF
TRBV10-3,-,TRBJ1-5,CAISGAGENQPQHF
TRBV3-1,many,TRBJ1-1,CASSQESPGTSSTYKTEAFF
TRBV6-1,many,TRBJ1-3,CASYTGNTIYF
TRBV6-1,many,TRBJ1-5,CASSDREDQPQHF
TRBV6-5,many,TRBJ1-1,CASSRTVSTEAFF
TRBV23-1,many,TRBJ2-2,CANQGAPYTGELFF
TRBV10-3,-,TRBJ1-1,CAIQGQGARGREAFF
TRBV11-3,many,TRBJ2-5,CASSAGLQETQYF
TRBV29-1,-,TRBJ1-5,CSVAGTAVDQPQHF
TRBV5-6,few,TRBJ2-3,CASDEGWGTDTQYF
TRBV20-1,-,TRBJ2-7,CSVRRPGSYEQYF